Here is one T cell receptor (beta chain) with its context. Its specificity is not known. This sample was included in a study of cytomegalovirus exposure and HLA in healthy donors. Points from the study as a whole: The classifier reportedly diagnosed cytomegalovirus status with high specificity and sensitivity.

PCR used 60 Vbeta primers and 13 Jbeta primers. The data were produced by immunoSEQ multiplex PCR, yet TCRdb's version contains in-frame clones alone and is incomplete. The sample's table shows 55,000 or so clones. Per the germline V gene, CDR1 is KGHSH and CDR2 is LQKENI. V lost 6 bases to trimming and J lost 0 bases, with 13 bases between them. The CDR3 extends over 15 amino acids. Healthy bone marrow donors supplied every sample. The sequenced material came from PBMCs. The V gene is TRBV18, the J gene TRBJ2-3, with a possible D match to TRBD2 (5 bases). The sequence came from a woman aged 50 to 60 in good health and CMV-seropositive. The chain's CDR3 is CASSPAGFSTDTQYF. The CDR3 DNA is TGTGCCAGCTCCCCGGCGGGTTTTAGCACAGATACGCAGTATTTT.